The clone carrying this TCR beta chain has at least ten counts. This entry is derived from a study of glioma-infiltrating T cells. Trimming took off 6 bases at V and 10 bases at J, with 24 bases between the two ends. The V gene's germline CDR1 is DFQATT and CDR2 SNEGSKA (reference sequence). This CDR3 is built from 14 residues. The iRepertoire nested amplicon-rescue multiplex PCR amplified TCR alpha and beta CDR3s from RNA. Input was roughly 100-450 ng of tissue mRNA or PBMC total RNA. TCRdb reanalysed the multiplex PCR reads using MiXCR and keeps one entry per CDR3 protein. The table includes over 90,000 distinct CDR3 sequences, around 28% detected once.

The TCR originated in a human donor with low-grade glioma or glioblastoma, undergoing nonglioma brain surgery, or in good health (not recorded which). The gene calls are TRBV20-1 and TRBJ1-1, with a tentative D call TRBD1 (6 bases). Sequencing input: glioma tissue, nonneoplastic brain tissue, or PBMCs (not recorded which). CDR3 in amino acids: CSAVSGAGRMGAFF. The CDR3 nucleotides are TGCAGTGCCGTGTCAGGGGCAGGGCGAATGGGAGCTTTCTTT.